Listed below are T cell receptor beta chains from one sample, sequenced in a study of cytomegalovirus exposure and HLA in healthy donors. Here immunoSEQ multiplex PCR was the method, and the copy in TCRdb shows in-frame clones only, minus some. Of more than 250,000 clones in the sample, about nine tenths were seen once. Sequenced: PBMCs. The receptors here all came from a woman in her thirties in good health and CMV-seropositive. The CDR3 runs from the conserved cysteine through the conserved F or W. The order of the fields is V gene, clone size, D gene, J gene, CDR3 protein, CDR3 DNA. A D gene is named only where the DNA matches it firmly. Size is stated for part of the rows, as once, few or many counts, or as a class when the clone is expanded.

TRBV11-3	once	.	TRBJ1-4	CASSLVWDGRSATNEKLFF	TGTGCCAGCAGCTTAGTATGGGACGGAAGATCGGCAACTAATGAAAAACTGTTTTTT
TRBV15	few	.	TRBJ2-2	CATSREGAIDTGELFF	TGTGCCACCAGCAGAGAGGGGGCGATCGACACCGGGGAGCTGTTTTTT
TRBV7-3	.	TRBD1	TRBJ2-7	CASIPNPGQGTYEQYF	TGTGCCAGCATCCCCAACCCGGGACAGGGCACATACGAGCAGTACTTC
TRBV28	few	.	TRBJ1-2	CASAINGYYGYTF	TGTGCCAGCGCGATCAACGGGTACTATGGCTACACCTTC
TRBV6-5	.	.	TRBJ1-1	CASSQNREAFF	TGTGCCAGCAGTCAAAACAGAGAAGCTTTCTTT
TRBV19	.	.	TRBJ1-5	CASSRDGRNQPQHF	TGTGCCAGTAGCCGGGACGGGCGCAATCAGCCCCAGCATTTT
TRBV30	.	.	TRBJ1-2	CAWKTGGYTF	TGTGCCTGGAAGACAGGTGGCTACACCTTC
TRBV30	.	.	TRBJ2-1	CAWSGDPAPYNEQFF	TGTGCCTGGAGTGGGGACCCCGCTCCGTACAATGAGCAGTTCTTC
TRBV28	.	.	TRBJ2-3	CASEDNPLLSTDTQYF	TGTGCCAGCGAGGATAACCCGTTACTTAGCACAGATACGCAGTATTTT
TRBV11-3	.	TRBD1	TRBJ2-2	CASSPGQGFTGELFF	TGTGCCAGCAGCCCGGGACAGGGTTTCACCGGGGAGCTGTTTTTT
TRBV4-1	.	.	TRBJ1-2	CASSPSTGIDGYTF	TGCGCCAGCAGCCCTTCAACAGGGATTGATGGCTACACCTTC
TRBV4-1	.	.	TRBJ2-7	CASSQSHSSYEQYF	TGCGCCAGCAGCCAAAGTCACAGTTCCTACGAGCAGTACTTC
TRBV4-1	.	.	TRBJ1-1	CASSHGTTEAFF	TGCGCCAGCAGCCATGGGACAACTGAAGCTTTCTTT
TRBV15	.	.	TRBJ1-5	CATSRAGAGQFEPQHF	TGTGCCACCAGCAGAGCAGGGGCGGGCCAGTTCGAGCCCCAGCATTTT
TRBV4-1	.	.	TRBJ1-3	CASSQGNTIYF	TGCGCCAGCAGCCAAGGAAACACCATATATTTT
TRBV18	.	TRBD2	TRBJ2-3	CASSLPGLGHTDTQYF	TGTGCCAGCTCACTTCCCGGACTAGGCCACACAGATACGCAGTATTTT
TRBV7-9	.	.	TRBJ2-7	CASRRGGDEQYF	TGTGCCAGCAGAAGGGGAGGAGACGAGCAGTACTTC
TRBV25-1	.	.	TRBJ2-7	CASSVADSRPYEQYF	TGTGCCAGCAGTGTAGCGGACAGTCGACCCTACGAGCAGTACTTC
TRBV6-6	.	TRBD1	TRBJ1-2	CASSYRTGGYGYTF	TGTGCCAGCAGTTATCGGACAGGCGGCTATGGCTACACCTTC
TRBV28	.	TRBD2	TRBJ2-7	CASRTSGTYEQYF	TGTGCCAGCCGGACTAGCGGAACCTACGAGCAGTACTTC
TRBV5-4	.	TRBD2	TRBJ2-7	CASSLRAGGPRDEQYF	TGTGCCAGCAGCTTGCGAGCGGGGGGGCCAAGGGACGAGCAGTACTTC
TRBV4-3	.	TRBD1	TRBJ2-1	CASSHHRGQGGNEQFF	TGCGCCAGCAGCCACCATCGAGGACAGGGGGGCAATGAGCAGTTCTTC
TRBV18	.	TRBD2	TRBJ2-1	CASSPYSGLSGNEQFF	TGTGCCAGCTCACCATATAGCGGGTTGAGTGGTAATGAGCAGTTCTTC
TRBV5-1	few	.	TRBJ2-3	CASSLATVTDTQYF	TGCGCCAGCAGCTTGGCCACGGTCACAGATACGCAGTATTTT
TRBV7-9	.	.	TRBJ1-2	CASSLAQGGSYGYTF	TGTGCCAGCAGCTTAGCGCAGGGAGGCTCCTATGGCTACACCTTC
TRBV27	.	.	TRBJ2-7	CASSLFPTYEQYF	TGTGCCAGCAGTTTATTTCCAACCTACGAGCAGTACTTC
TRBV7-9	once	.	TRBJ1-1	CASSPQTGLNTEAFF	TGTGCCAGCAGCCCCCAGACAGGCTTGAACACTGAAGCTTTCTTT
TRBV7-8	.	.	TRBJ2-5	CASSLTNTGSRETQYF	TGTGCCAGCAGCCTAACCAATACAGGGTCGAGGGAGACCCAGTACTTC
TRBV18	few	.	TRBJ1-3	CASSRTDSSGNTIYF	TGTGCCAGCTCACGAACGGACAGCTCTGGAAACACCATATATTTT
TRBV5-1	.	TRBD1	TRBJ1-6	CASSLVAGGHLSPLHF	TGCGCCAGCAGCTTGGTGGCAGGGGGCCATCTCTCGCCCCTCCACTTT
TRBV28	.	TRBD1	TRBJ1-2	CASSSGTEGPPYYGYTF	TGTGCCAGCAGTTCCGGGACAGAGGGGCCCCCGTACTATGGCTACACCTTC
TRBV9	.	TRBD1	TRBJ2-2	CASNPIGGSGELFF	TGTGCCAGCAACCCCATAGGGGGCTCCGGGGAGCTGTTTTTT
TRBV7-2	.	.	TRBJ1-6	CASSWEAGARSPLHF	TGTGCCAGCAGCTGGGAGGCCGGGGCTAGGTCACCCCTCCACTTT
TRBV19	.	.	TRBJ1-2	CASSIERGSNGYTF	TGTGCCAGTAGTATAGAAAGGGGAAGTAATGGCTACACCTTC
TRBV29-1	once	.	TRBJ1-2	CSVGTELDYGYTF	TGCAGCGTCGGAACAGAGCTAGACTATGGCTACACCTTC
TRBV11-2	.	TRBD2	TRBJ2-7	CASSASSGGLSYEQYF	TGTGCCAGCAGCGCTTCTAGCGGGGGACTCTCCTACGAGCAGTACTTC
TRBV5-8	.	.	TRBJ2-7	CASSLGQVVYEQYF	TGTGCCAGCAGCTTGGGGCAGGTGGTCTACGAGCAGTACTTC
TRBV14	.	.	TRBJ2-7	CASSPPPTGPLYEQYF	TGTGCCAGCAGCCCCCCCCCGACAGGTCCCCTCTACGAGCAGTACTTC
TRBV9	few	.	TRBJ1-6	CASSRTVSDNSPLHF	TGTGCCAGCAGTAGGACAGTCTCCGATAATTCACCCCTCCACTTT
TRBV7-9	few	TRBD1	TRBJ2-7	CASSTDRGHEQYF	TGTGCCAGCAGCACCGACAGGGGCCACGAGCAGTACTTC
TRBV6-5	few	TRBD1	TRBJ1-2	CASSTTGASGYTF	TGTGCCAGCAGTACGACAGGGGCTAGTGGCTACACCTTC
TRBV27	.	.	TRBJ1-1	CASSPSGAAEAFF	TGTGCCAGCAGTCCGTCGGGCGCGGCTGAAGCTTTCTTT
TRBV6-5	.	TRBD2	TRBJ2-5	CASSSAGVGQETQYF	TGTGCCAGCAGTTCGGCGGGGGTGGGGCAAGAGACCCAGTACTTC
TRBV6-5	.	.	TRBJ1-2	CASWRGSNYGYTF	TGTGCCAGCTGGCGGGGGTCTAACTATGGCTACACCTTC
TRBV11-2	.	.	TRBJ2-3	CASSLDVSSHTDTQYF	TGTGCCAGCAGCTTAGATGTTTCTAGCCACACAGATACGCAGTATTTT
TRBV7-8	.	.	TRBJ1-1	CASSLVGAGVNTEAFF	TGTGCCAGCAGCTTAGTTGGGGCAGGGGTGAACACTGAAGCTTTCTTT
TRBV7-2	.	.	TRBJ1-4	CASSLTLQGWEKLFF	TGTGCCAGCAGCTTAACTCTTCAGGGATGGGAAAAACTGTTTTTT
TRBV7-8	.	.	TRBJ1-5	CASSLELGRNQPQHF	TGTGCCAGCAGCTTAGAGCTCGGTCGCAATCAGCCCCAGCATTTT
TRBV9	.	TRBD1	TRBJ1-2	CASSPGTGFHGYTF	TGTGCCAGCAGCCCTGGGACAGGGTTTCATGGCTACACCTTC
TRBV18	.	TRBD1	TRBJ2-7	CASSRGTGTFSYEQYF	TGTGCCAGCTCACGCGGGACAGGGACGTTTTCCTACGAGCAGTACTTC
TRBV10-2	.	.	TRBJ1-4	CASSPDEKLFF	TGCGCCAGCAGCCCGGATGAAAAACTGTTTTTT
TRBV6-6	.	TRBD1	TRBJ1-4	CASRTTGLNEKLFF	TGTGCCAGCAGAACGACAGGGCTAAATGAAAAACTGTTTTTT
TRBV7-2	.	.	TRBJ1-6	CASSLQGQNSPLHF	TGTGCCAGCAGCCTCCAAGGCCAAAATTCACCCCTCCACTTT
TRBV28	.	.	TRBJ1-6	CASTVGGAGNSPLHF	TGTGCCAGCACCGTGGGGGGGGCAGGGAATTCACCCCTCCACTTT
TRBV2	.	TRBD1	TRBJ1-1	CASRDRGRAEAFF	TGTGCCAGCAGGGACAGGGGGCGGGCTGAAGCTTTCTTT
TRBV5-5	.	.	TRBJ1-6	CASSFRQDNSPLHF	TGTGCCAGCAGCTTTAGACAAGACAATTCACCCCTCCACTTT
TRBV7-2	.	TRBD2	TRBJ2-7	CASSPLAGGWYEQYF	TGTGCCAGCAGCCCCCTAGCGGGAGGGTGGTACGAGCAGTACTTC
TRBV7-8	.	TRBD1	TRBJ1-2	CASSLVGTDPNYGYTF	TGTGCCAGCAGCTTAGTCGGGACAGACCCCAACTATGGCTACACCTTC
TRBV7-2	.	.	TRBJ2-7	CASSPLIPNRDWSPYEQYF	TGTGCCAGCAGCCCCCTTATCCCCAACAGGGATTGGTCCCCCTACGAGCAGTACTTC